A selection of T cell receptor beta chains follows, all from one sample in a study of T cell responses to AZD1222 COVID-19 vaccine. Assay: immunoSEQ multiplex PCR; the TCRdb copy retains only in-frame clones and omits some. Among approximately 100,000 clones, about 85% were seen once, and the ten largest hold 2% to 3%. The sequenced sample was peripheral blood, obtained 28 days after the second AZD1222 dose. All receptors come from an adult who received the AZD1222 COVID-19 vaccine. CDR3s include the opening cysteine and the closing phenylalanine or tryptophan. A D gene is named only where the DNA matches it firmly. Clone size is given for some rows only: seen once, a few or many times, or a class if the clone is expanded.

TRBV5-5	NA	TRBJ1-5	NA	TGTGCCAGCAGCTTGGATAGCAGGTCCAATCAGCCCCAGCATTTT	CASSLDSRSNQPQHF
TRBV19	TRBD1	TRBJ1-5	once	TGTGCCAGCAAACAGGGGGCAGGTCAGCCCCAGCATTTT	CASKQGAGQPQHF
TRBV3-1/TRBV3-2	NA	TRBJ2-1	NA	TGTGCCAGCAGCCGGAGAGAGGGAAAGTCCTACAATGAGCAGTTCTTC	CASSRREGKSYNEQFF
TRBV19	NA	TRBJ2-3	NA	TGTGCCAGTAGTTTAAGACTGTTAGATACGCAGTATTTT	CASSLRLLDTQYF
TRBV12-3/TRBV12-4	TRBD2	TRBJ2-5	NA	TGTGCCAGCAGGACTAGCGGCCAAGAGACCCAGTACTTC	CASRTSGQETQYF
TRBV2	TRBD2	TRBJ2-1	NA	TGTGCCAGCACTGGGACTAGCGGGAGGACCTACAATGAGCAGTTCTTC	CASTGTSGRTYNEQFF
TRBV28	NA	TRBJ1-4	NA	TGTGCCAGCAGTTTTTCAGGTGAAAAACTGTTTTTT	CASSFSGEKLFF
TRBV5-1	TRBD1	TRBJ1-3	NA	TGCGCCAGCAGCTTGGGGGACAGCCGAGCTGGAAACACCATATATTTT	CASSLGDSRAGNTIYF
TRBV28	NA	TRBJ2-7	NA	TGTGCCAGCGGCTACGAGCAGTACTTC	CASGYEQYF
TRBV10-1	NA	TRBJ2-5	NA	TGCGCCAGCACCCCAGAGCGGGTTATCCAAGAGACCCAGTACTTC	CASTPERVIQETQYF
TRBV7-2	NA	TRBJ1-1	NA	TGTGCCAGCAGCTTTCCAGGTACGAATATGAACACTGAAGCTTTCTTT	CASSFPGTNMNTEAFF
TRBV11-2	NA	TRBJ2-1	few	TGTGCCAGCAGCTCAATTGAAGGGTGGAATGAGCAGTTCTTC	CASSSIEGWNEQFF
TRBV3-1/TRBV3-2	NA	TRBJ2-1	NA	TGTGCCAGCAGCCAAGGCTGGTCTAGCTCTAATGAGCAGTTCTTC	CASSQGWSSSNEQFF
TRBV2	TRBD1	TRBJ1-2	once	TGTGCCAGCAGCCTGATAGGGACAGGATCTAACTATGGCTACACCTTC	CASSLIGTGSNYGYTF
TRBV28	NA	TRBJ2-1	NA	TGTGCCAGCAGTTTGTTAGGGAAGGATTACAATGAGCAGTTCTTC	CASSLLGKDYNEQFF
TRBV27	TRBD1	TRBJ1-3	NA	TGTGCCAGCAGGGGACAGGGTAGGAACACCATATATTTT	CASRGQGRNTIYF
TRBV6-5	NA	TRBJ2-1	NA	TGTGCCAGCACGGGGCCAGTATCGGAGCAGTTCTTC	CASTGPVSEQFF
TRBV9	TRBD2	TRBJ2-3	NA	TGTGCCAGCAGCGCAGGGTTAGCGGGGAGCACAGATACGCAGTATTTT	CASSAGLAGSTDTQYF
TRBV12-5	NA	TRBJ2-1	NA	TGTGCTAGTGGTTTGCTCGCAGGGGAGCAGTTCTTC	CASGLLAGEQFF
TRBV5-1	NA	TRBJ1-1	NA	TGCGCCAGCAGCTTGGCCTCACCTAGCACTGAAGCTTTCTTT	CASSLASPSTEAFF
TRBV11-2	NA	TRBJ2-1	NA	TGTGCCAGCAGCTTAGATCAGGCCACCCGCGAGCAGTTCTTC	CASSLDQATREQFF
TRBV6-2/TRBV6-3	NA	TRBJ2-7	NA	TGTGCCAGCAGTTCAGCCTACGAGCAGTACTTC	CASSSAYEQYF
TRBV4-3	NA	TRBJ1-2	NA	TGCGCCAGCAGCCAAGTTGTGGGGGCAGGTGGCTACACCTTC	CASSQVVGAGGYTF
TRBV9	NA	TRBJ2-2	NA	TGTGCCAGCAGCGTAGTCCCCAGGAGGAACACCGGGGAGCTGTTTTTT	CASSVVPRRNTGELFF
TRBV30	NA	TRBJ2-7	once	TGTGCCTGGAGTGCCCTCAGCGGGCAACCGACCTACGAGCAGTACTTC	CAWSALSGQPTYEQYF
TRBV19	TRBD1	TRBJ2-1	NA	TGTGCCAGTAGTACCCAGACAGGGGACAATGAGCAGTTCTTC	CASSTQTGDNEQFF
TRBV4-3	NA	TRBJ1-2	NA	TGCGCCAGCAGCCACTTAGGTACTAACTATGGCTACACCTTC	CASSHLGTNYGYTF
TRBV18	TRBD1	TRBJ2-3	once	TGTGCCAGCTCACCACCGATGGCAGGGGGCACAGGAGATACGCAGTATTTT	CASSPPMAGGTGDTQYF